This is a list of T cell receptor beta chains from one sample in a study of cytomegalovirus exposure and HLA in healthy donors. Assay used: immunoSEQ multiplex PCR; TCRdb lists only in-frame clones, some missing. The sample contains some 200,000 clones, about nine tenths of which appear only once. The sequencing sample was made of PBMCs. These receptors were taken from a woman under 30 in good health and CMV-seronegative. The CDR3 runs from the conserved cysteine through the conserved F or W. Fields, in order: clone size, J gene, D gene, V gene, CDR3 protein, CDR3 DNA. The D gene is left open where the match is weak. Expanded clones are given a class, and other clones once, few, many or no size at all.

clone size: -
J gene: TRBJ1-1
D gene: -
V gene: TRBV18
CDR3 protein: CASSPPTGNTEAFF
CDR3 DNA: TGTGCCAGCTCACCGCCTACAGGGAACACTGAAGCTTTCTTT

clone size: few
J gene: TRBJ2-7
D gene: TRBD1
V gene: TRBV5-4
CDR3 protein: CASSLGQGYDEQYF
CDR3 DNA: TGTGCCAGCAGCTTGGGACAGGGGTATGACGAGCAGTACTTC

clone size: -
J gene: TRBJ1-2
D gene: TRBD1
V gene: TRBV28
CDR3 protein: CASSWDRLYGYTF
CDR3 DNA: TGTGCCAGCAGCTGGGACAGACTCTATGGCTACACCTTC

clone size: -
J gene: TRBJ2-6
D gene: -
V gene: TRBV25-1
CDR3 protein: CASSLFGANVLTF
CDR3 DNA: TGTGCCAGCAGTCTCTTCGGGGCCAACGTCCTGACTTTC

clone size: -
J gene: TRBJ2-5
D gene: TRBD1
V gene: TRBV9
CDR3 protein: CASSPSTGFAQETQYF
CDR3 DNA: TGTGCCAGCAGCCCGTCGACAGGGTTTGCCCAAGAGACCCAGTACTTC

clone size: -
J gene: TRBJ1-5
D gene: TRBD1
V gene: TRBV2
CDR3 protein: CASSRTGSNQPQHF
CDR3 DNA: TGTGCCAGCAGTCGGACAGGGTCGAATCAGCCCCAGCATTTT

clone size: -
J gene: TRBJ2-2
D gene: TRBD2
V gene: TRBV5-4
CDR3 protein: CASSSLIAGVIGELFF
CDR3 DNA: TGTGCCAGCAGCTCCCTAATAGCGGGAGTAATCGGGGAGCTGTTTTTT

clone size: -
J gene: TRBJ2-3
D gene: -
V gene: TRBV6-1
CDR3 protein: CASSLTRDTQYF
CDR3 DNA: TGTGCCAGCAGTCTTACTAGAGATACGCAGTATTTT

clone size: -
J gene: TRBJ2-5
D gene: -
V gene: TRBV11-3
CDR3 protein: CASSFFREETQYF
CDR3 DNA: TGTGCCAGCAGCTTTTTTCGGGAAGAGACCCAGTACTTC

clone size: -
J gene: TRBJ2-4
D gene: -
V gene: TRBV11-2
CDR3 protein: CASSPTGIWAKNIQYF
CDR3 DNA: TGTGCCAGCAGCCCTACAGGGATATGGGCCAAAAACATTCAGTACTTC

clone size: -
J gene: TRBJ2-2
D gene: -
V gene: TRBV11-2
CDR3 protein: CASSPHSQSTGELFF
CDR3 DNA: TGTGCCAGCAGCCCTCATTCACAATCCACCGGGGAGCTGTTTTTT

clone size: -
J gene: TRBJ2-7
D gene: TRBD1
V gene: TRBV7-9
CDR3 protein: CASRSGTGAYEQYF
CDR3 DNA: TGTGCCAGCAGATCCGGGACAGGGGCCTACGAGCAGTACTTC

clone size: -
J gene: TRBJ1-2
D gene: -
V gene: TRBV7-9
CDR3 protein: CASSFGGAHGYTF
CDR3 DNA: TGTGCCAGCAGCTTTGGGGGCGCACATGGCTACACCTTC

clone size: -
J gene: TRBJ1-1
D gene: -
V gene: TRBV5-4
CDR3 protein: CASSLGGSGTEAFF
CDR3 DNA: TGTGCCAGCAGCTTAGGAGGGAGCGGGACTGAAGCTTTCTTT

clone size: once
J gene: TRBJ2-1
D gene: TRBD2
V gene: TRBV5-1
CDR3 protein: CASRRAEGLAGNEQFF
CDR3 DNA: TGCGCCAGCAGGCGGGCCGAAGGACTAGCGGGGAATGAGCAGTTCTTC

clone size: -
J gene: TRBJ2-7
D gene: -
V gene: TRBV27
CDR3 protein: CASSSSGFSYEQYF
CDR3 DNA: TGTGCCAGCAGTTCCTCAGGGTTTTCCTACGAGCAGTACTTC

clone size: -
J gene: TRBJ2-3
D gene: TRBD2
V gene: TRBV6-5
CDR3 protein: CASSYLGGVSDTQYF
CDR3 DNA: TGTGCCAGCAGTTACTTGGGAGGGGTATCGGATACGCAGTATTTT

clone size: -
J gene: TRBJ1-1
D gene: -
V gene: TRBV6-5
CDR3 protein: CASSRGGVYVPEAFF
CDR3 DNA: TGTGCCAGCAGTAGGGGGGGGGTGTATGTACCTGAAGCTTTCTTT

clone size: once
J gene: TRBJ1-3
D gene: -
V gene: TRBV6-6
CDR3 protein: CASSRGKNTIYF
CDR3 DNA: TGTGCCAGCAGTCGGGGGAAGAACACCATATATTTT

clone size: few
J gene: TRBJ1-5
D gene: -
V gene: TRBV28
CDR3 protein: CASSTRQTPQHF
CDR3 DNA: TGTGCCAGCAGTACCAGACAGACGCCCCAGCATTTT

clone size: -
J gene: TRBJ1-1
D gene: TRBD1
V gene: TRBV9
CDR3 protein: CASSLTGDTEAFF
CDR3 DNA: TGTGCCAGCAGCCTTACAGGGGACACTGAAGCTTTCTTT

clone size: -
J gene: TRBJ1-1
D gene: -
V gene: TRBV18
CDR3 protein: CASSLDKGTEAFF
CDR3 DNA: TGTGCCAGCTCACTGGACAAGGGCACTGAAGCTTTCTTT

clone size: -
J gene: TRBJ1-1
D gene: -
V gene: TRBV4-1
CDR3 protein: CASSLEAGQLNPFF
CDR3 DNA: TGCGCCAGCAGCCTCGAAGCGGGACAATTGAATCCTTTCTTT

clone size: -
J gene: TRBJ2-5
D gene: TRBD2
V gene: TRBV28
CDR3 protein: CASSLRTSGRQETQYF
CDR3 DNA: TGTGCCAGCAGCCTGAGGACTAGCGGGAGGCAAGAGACCCAGTACTTC

clone size: -
J gene: TRBJ1-1
D gene: -
V gene: TRBV6-1
CDR3 protein: CASSEQGWNTEAFF
CDR3 DNA: TGTGCCAGCAGTGAACAGGGGTGGAACACTGAAGCTTTCTTT

clone size: -
J gene: TRBJ1-2
D gene: -
V gene: TRBV18
CDR3 protein: CASSPAPGNNYGYTF
CDR3 DNA: TGTGCCAGCTCACCCGCGCCAGGGAATAACTATGGCTACACCTTC

clone size: -
J gene: TRBJ2-1
D gene: TRBD2
V gene: TRBV27
CDR3 protein: CASSFMTSGRTNEQFF
CDR3 DNA: TGTGCCAGCAGTTTCATGACTAGCGGGAGAACAAATGAGCAGTTCTTC

clone size: -
J gene: TRBJ1-2
D gene: -
V gene: TRBV28
CDR3 protein: CASSSTAAGGYTF
CDR3 DNA: TGTGCCAGCAGTTCGACGGCGGCGGGTGGCTACACCTTC

clone size: -
J gene: TRBJ2-5
D gene: TRBD2
V gene: TRBV7-8
CDR3 protein: CASRLAWGRHQETQYF
CDR3 DNA: TGTGCCAGCAGACTAGCGTGGGGGAGGCACCAAGAGACCCAGTACTTC

clone size: -
J gene: TRBJ1-1
D gene: -
V gene: TRBV28
CDR3 protein: CASSYRGGTEAFF
CDR3 DNA: TGTGCCAGCAGTTACCGGGGAGGGACTGAAGCTTTCTTT

clone size: once
J gene: TRBJ1-5
D gene: TRBD1
V gene: TRBV4-1
CDR3 protein: CASSQVWTGGADQPQHF
CDR3 DNA: TGCGCCAGCAGCCAAGTTTGGACAGGGGGCGCAGATCAGCCCCAGCATTTT

clone size: -
J gene: TRBJ1-3
D gene: -
V gene: TRBV4-2
CDR3 protein: CASSQDWGQARNTIYF
CDR3 DNA: TGTGCCAGCAGCCAAGATTGGGGGCAGGCCAGAAACACCATATATTTT

clone size: -
J gene: TRBJ2-7
D gene: -
V gene: TRBV5-4
CDR3 protein: CASSLREASYEQYF
CDR3 DNA: TGTGCCAGCAGCTTGCGCGAGGCCTCCTACGAGCAGTACTTC

clone size: -
J gene: TRBJ1-2
D gene: -
V gene: TRBV7-3
CDR3 protein: CASSLNVNPTGYGYTF
CDR3 DNA: TGTGCCAGCAGCTTAAATGTTAACCCAACGGGGTATGGCTACACCTTC

clone size: -
J gene: TRBJ1-1
D gene: TRBD1
V gene: TRBV6-4
CDR3 protein: CASSDSYRGDTEAFF
CDR3 DNA: TGTGCCAGCAGTGACTCGTACAGGGGGGACACTGAAGCTTTCTTT

clone size: -
J gene: TRBJ2-7
D gene: -
V gene: TRBV7-8
CDR3 protein: CASSTGGASYEQYF
CDR3 DNA: TGTGCCAGCAGCACCGGTGGGGCGTCCTACGAGCAGTACTTC

clone size: once
J gene: TRBJ2-5
D gene: TRBD2
V gene: TRBV30
CDR3 protein: CACRTSGSFEETQYF
CDR3 DNA: TGTGCCTGCCGGACTAGCGGGAGTTTCGAGGAGACCCAGTACTTC

clone size: -
J gene: TRBJ2-5
D gene: TRBD2
V gene: TRBV15
CDR3 protein: CATSRAGGQETQYF
CDR3 DNA: TGTGCCACCAGCAGAGCGGGAGGACAAGAGACCCAGTACTTC

clone size: once
J gene: TRBJ2-1
D gene: -
V gene: TRBV19
CDR3 protein: CARGLISYNEQFF
CDR3 DNA: TGTGCCAGGGGACTTATCTCCTACAATGAGCAGTTCTTC

clone size: -
J gene: TRBJ1-1
D gene: -
V gene: TRBV5-4
CDR3 protein: CASSLVADTEAFF
CDR3 DNA: TGTGCCAGCAGCTTGGTGGCGGACACTGAAGCTTTCTTT

clone size: -
J gene: TRBJ2-7
D gene: TRBD2
V gene: TRBV27
CDR3 protein: CASSPSRTSGSYEQYF
CDR3 DNA: TGTGCCAGCAGTCCCTCACGGACTAGCGGGTCCTACGAGCAGTACTTC

clone size: -
J gene: TRBJ1-2
D gene: TRBD1
V gene: TRBV30
CDR3 protein: CALQGPGVPGYTF
CDR3 DNA: TGTGCCTTACAGGGGCCCGGAGTCCCAGGCTACACCTTC

clone size: -
J gene: TRBJ1-4
D gene: -
V gene: TRBV7-9
CDR3 protein: CASSFPPGEKLFF
CDR3 DNA: TGTGCCAGCAGCTTTCCACCGGGGGAAAAACTGTTTTTT

clone size: -
J gene: TRBJ2-1
D gene: -
V gene: TRBV27
CDR3 protein: CASSPREDTWFF
CDR3 DNA: TGTGCCAGCAGCCCAAGGGAGGACACCTGGTTCTTC

clone size: -
J gene: TRBJ2-5
D gene: -
V gene: TRBV5-6
CDR3 protein: CASSFSGTLRWTQYF
CDR3 DNA: TGTGCCAGCAGTTTCTCTGGGACTCTTCGTTGGACCCAGTACTTC

clone size: -
J gene: TRBJ2-1
D gene: -
V gene: TRBV6-5
CDR3 protein: CASSWTVSYNEQFF
CDR3 DNA: TGTGCCAGCAGTTGGACAGTCTCCTACAATGAGCAGTTCTTC

clone size: once
J gene: TRBJ2-7
D gene: -
V gene: TRBV15
CDR3 protein: CATSREPQGYEQYF
CDR3 DNA: TGTGCCACCAGCAGAGAACCCCAGGGGTACGAGCAGTACTTC

clone size: -
J gene: TRBJ1-5
D gene: -
V gene: TRBV6-5
CDR3 protein: CASSYGGNQPQHF
CDR3 DNA: TGTGCCAGCAGTTATGGAGGCAATCAGCCCCAGCATTTT

clone size: once
J gene: TRBJ2-3
D gene: -
V gene: TRBV14
CDR3 protein: CASSQAGQGTDTQYF
CDR3 DNA: TGTGCCAGCAGCCAAGCGGGTCAGGGAACAGATACGCAGTATTTT